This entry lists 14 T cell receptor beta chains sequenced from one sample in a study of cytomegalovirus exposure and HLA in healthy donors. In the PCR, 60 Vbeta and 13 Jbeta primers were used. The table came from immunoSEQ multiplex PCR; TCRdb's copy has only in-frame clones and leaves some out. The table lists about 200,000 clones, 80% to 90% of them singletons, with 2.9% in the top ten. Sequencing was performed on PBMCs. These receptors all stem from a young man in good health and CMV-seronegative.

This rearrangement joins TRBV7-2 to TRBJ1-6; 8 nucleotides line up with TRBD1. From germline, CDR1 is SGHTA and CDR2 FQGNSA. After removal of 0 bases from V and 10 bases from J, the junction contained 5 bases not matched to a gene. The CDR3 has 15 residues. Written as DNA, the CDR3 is TGTGCCAGCAGCTTAGCTGGACAGGGAGGGTCACCCCTCCACTTT. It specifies CASSLAGQGGSPLHF. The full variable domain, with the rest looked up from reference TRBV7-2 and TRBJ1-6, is GAGVSQSPSNKVTEKGKDVELRCDPISGHTALYWYRQSLGQGLEFLIYFQGNSAPDKSGLPSDRFSAERTGGSVSTLTIQRTQQEDSAVYLCASSLAGQGGSPLHFGNGTRLTVT.

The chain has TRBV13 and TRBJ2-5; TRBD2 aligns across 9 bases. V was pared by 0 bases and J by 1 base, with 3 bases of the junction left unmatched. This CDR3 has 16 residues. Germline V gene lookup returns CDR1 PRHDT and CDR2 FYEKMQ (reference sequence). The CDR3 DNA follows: TGTGCCAGCAGCTTAGGGCTAGCGGGGACCCAAGAGACCCAGTACTTC. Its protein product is CASSLGLAGTQETQYF.

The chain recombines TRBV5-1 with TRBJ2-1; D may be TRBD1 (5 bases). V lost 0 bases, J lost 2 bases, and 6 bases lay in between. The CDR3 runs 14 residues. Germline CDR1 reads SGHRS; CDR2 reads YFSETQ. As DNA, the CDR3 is TGCGCCAGCAGCTTGGCAGGGACCTACAATGAGCAGTTCTTC. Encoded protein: CASSLAGTYNEQFF.

The CDR3 DNA reads as TGTGCCACCAGCAGACCCAGTGAGGGAAACACTGAAGCTTTCTTT. This codes for CATSRPSEGNTEAFF. V is TRBV15 and J is TRBJ1-1; D uncertain. CDR1 and CDR2 (germline): LNHNV, YYDKDF (reference sequence). V was cut by 2 bases and J by 2 bases, with 12 bases left in between. The CDR3 covers 15 residues.

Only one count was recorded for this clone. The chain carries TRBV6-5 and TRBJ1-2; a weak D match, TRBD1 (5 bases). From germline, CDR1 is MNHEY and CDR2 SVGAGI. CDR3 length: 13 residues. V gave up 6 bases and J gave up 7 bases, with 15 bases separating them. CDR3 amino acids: CASSLAGRGGYTF. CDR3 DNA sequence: TGTGCCAGCAGCCTCGCAGGGAGGGGTGGCTACACCTTC.

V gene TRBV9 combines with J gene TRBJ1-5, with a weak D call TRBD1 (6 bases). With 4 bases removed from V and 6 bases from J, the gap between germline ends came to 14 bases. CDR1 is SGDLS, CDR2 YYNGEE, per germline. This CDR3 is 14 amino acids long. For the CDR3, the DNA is TGTGCCAGCAGCCAAACAGGGATGGGTCAGCCCCAGCATTTT. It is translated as CASSQTGMGQPQHF.

CDR3 sequence: CASSPSRVSYEQYF. CDR3 in DNA: TGTGCCAGCAGCCCCTCCAGGGTCAGCTACGAGCAGTACTTC. The chain combines TRBV2 with TRBJ2-7; maybe TRBD1 (5 bases). The germline gives CDR1 SNHLY, CDR2 FYNNEI. V was trimmed by 6 bases and J by 3 bases, leaving 15 bases between them. CDR3 length: 14 residues.

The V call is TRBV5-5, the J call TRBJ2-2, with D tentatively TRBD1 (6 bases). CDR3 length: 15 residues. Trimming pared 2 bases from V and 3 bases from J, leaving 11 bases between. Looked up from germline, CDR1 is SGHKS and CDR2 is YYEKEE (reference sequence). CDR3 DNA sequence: TGTGCCAGCAGCTTTACTTCAGGGGACACCGGGGAGCTGTTTTTT. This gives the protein CASSFTSGDTGELFF.

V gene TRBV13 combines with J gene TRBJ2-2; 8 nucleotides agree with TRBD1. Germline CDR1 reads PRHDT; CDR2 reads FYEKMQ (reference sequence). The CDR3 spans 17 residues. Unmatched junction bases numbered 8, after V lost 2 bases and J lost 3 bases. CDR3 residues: CASSLRSAGGDTGELFF. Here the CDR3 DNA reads TGTGCCAGCAGCTTAAGGTCCGCAGGGGGCGACACCGGGGAGCTGTTTTTT. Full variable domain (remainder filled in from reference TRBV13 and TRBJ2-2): AAGVIQSPRHLIKEKRETATLKCYPIPRHDTVYWYQQGPGQDPQFLISFYEKMQSDKGSIPDRFSAQQFSDYHSELNMSSLELGDSALYFCASSLRSAGGDTGELFFGEGSRLTVL.

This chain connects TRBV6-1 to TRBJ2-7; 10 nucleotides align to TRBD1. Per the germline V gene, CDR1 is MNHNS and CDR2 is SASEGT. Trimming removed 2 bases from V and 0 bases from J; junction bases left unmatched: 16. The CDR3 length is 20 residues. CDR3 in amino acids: CASSETQRGTGAGSSYEQYF. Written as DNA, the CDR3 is TGTGCCAGCAGTGAAACCCAAAGGGGGACAGGGGCTGGGAGCTCCTACGAGCAGTACTTC.

The CDR3 sequence: CASSGTGNNSPLHF. Here the CDR3 DNA reads TGTGCCAGCAGTGGGACAGGTAACAATTCACCCCTCCACTTT. The genes are TRBV4-2 and TRBJ1-6, with 8 bases aligning to TRBD1. The length of the CDR3 is 14 residues. The V gene end was trimmed by 6 bases and the J gene end by 7 bases; junction bases not matched to a gene: 5. In germline, CDR1 is LGHNA, CDR2 YNFKEQ.

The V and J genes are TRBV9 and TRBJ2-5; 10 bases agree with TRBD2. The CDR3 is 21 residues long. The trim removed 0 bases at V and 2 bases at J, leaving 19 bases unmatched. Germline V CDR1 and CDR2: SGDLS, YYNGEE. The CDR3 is CASSVGPLGLAGVGEQETQYF. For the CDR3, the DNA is TGTGCCAGCAGCGTAGGTCCCTTGGGGCTAGCGGGGGTGGGGGAGCAAGAGACCCAGTACTTC. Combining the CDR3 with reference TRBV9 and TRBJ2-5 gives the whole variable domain DSGVTQTPKHLITATGQRVTLRCSPRSGDLSVYWYQQSLDQGLQFLIQYYNGEERAKGNILERFSAQQFPDLHSELNLSSLELGDSALYFCASSVGPLGLAGVGEQETQYFGPGTRLLVL.

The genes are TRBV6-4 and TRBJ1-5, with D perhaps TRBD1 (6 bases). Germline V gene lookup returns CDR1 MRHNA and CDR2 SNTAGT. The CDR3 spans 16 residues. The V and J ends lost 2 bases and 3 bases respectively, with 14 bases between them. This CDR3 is CASSDKKTGLNQPQHF. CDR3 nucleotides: TGTGCCAGCAGTGACAAGAAGACAGGCCTCAATCAGCCCCAGCATTTT.

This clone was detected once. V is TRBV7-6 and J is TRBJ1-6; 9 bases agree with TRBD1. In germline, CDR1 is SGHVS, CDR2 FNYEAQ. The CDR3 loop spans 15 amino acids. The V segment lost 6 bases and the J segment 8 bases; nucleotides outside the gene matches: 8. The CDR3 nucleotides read TGTGCCAGCAGAAACGGGACAGGGTGGCATTCACCCCTCCACTTT. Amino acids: CASRNGTGWHSPLHF.